Here is one T cell receptor (beta chain) with its context. This clone appeared once. Its antigen is not yet known. Qualities for individual bases were not recorded, and no much larger clone is one base off. This specimen belongs to a study of blood T cell repertoires in COVID-19 (dated by TCRdb to 2020 to 2021). Notes on the research overall: Samples from collaborators originated in the United States, Italy and Spain and spanned both the acute and convalescent phases of COVID-19. Subjects who had been exposed to COVID-19, were actively infected with it, or had recovered from it provided the deeply sampled blood TCRbeta repertoires that made up the dataset. Samples came from the ongoing ImmuneRACE study (first 160 participants) plus 1,254 subjects from 6 global collaborators. The repertoires were made available in a free public database intended to serve as a resource for research on the immune response to SARS-CoV-2. The sample metadata nearly always contained a de-identified subject ID, COVID-19 status, age in years and sex. Where available, HLA class I and class II types were taken from metadata supplied by the sample provider and were not determined by assay-based typing. The prospective study material was composed of cDNA or gDNA derived from T cells, B-cell-depleted T cells, or PBMCs.

The CDR3 covers 11 residues, taking in both the cysteine and the phenylalanine. Only the CDR3 part of the read is kept: 33 bases, read in frame from the first base. V is clipped by 5 bases and J by 9 bases, and the sequence between their germline boundaries is 8 bases long. The collaborating institutions used their own protocols to collect whole blood in K2EDTA tubes. Collaborator samples were shipped for TCRbeta analysis as frozen whole blood, isolated PBMCs, or DNA extracted from either sample type. TCRbeta CDR3 regions were amplified from genomic DNA by means of the immunoSEQ Assay, a bias-controlled multiplex PCR. Turning to the authors' computational methods: Within the assay, amplification of reference gene primers was used to estimate how many nucleated cells each sample contained. Sequence reads were collapsed and filtered to measure the absolute abundance of every unique TCRbeta CDR3 rearrangement. For each sample, productive Simpson clonality was calculated as the square root of Simpson's diversity index over productive rearrangements. The source is immuneACCESS, and TCRdb retained only in-frame sequences with V and J called. Part of the clones is not carried over; for the studies checked, unresolved V genes explain less than half of this, and the remainder is unexplained. V and J calls and clone size are as listed in that table; D and trimming were resolved from the DNA. For this sample the table gives 90,000 to 100,000 clones, of which roughly 80% were detected only once. The ten largest account for about 20% of the sample.

What the authors observed across the whole study: Clinical and demographic metadata were provided uncurated, with the amount varying by source and participant.

Source material: peripheral blood. This TCR came from a man older than 75 with acute or convalescent COVID-19. This sequence uses TRBV12-3 or TRBV12-4 and TRBJ2-1; the D gene is unclear. Read as DNA, the sequence is TGTGCCAGCAGTCCCACAAGTGAGCAGTTCTTC. This encodes CASSPTSEQFF.